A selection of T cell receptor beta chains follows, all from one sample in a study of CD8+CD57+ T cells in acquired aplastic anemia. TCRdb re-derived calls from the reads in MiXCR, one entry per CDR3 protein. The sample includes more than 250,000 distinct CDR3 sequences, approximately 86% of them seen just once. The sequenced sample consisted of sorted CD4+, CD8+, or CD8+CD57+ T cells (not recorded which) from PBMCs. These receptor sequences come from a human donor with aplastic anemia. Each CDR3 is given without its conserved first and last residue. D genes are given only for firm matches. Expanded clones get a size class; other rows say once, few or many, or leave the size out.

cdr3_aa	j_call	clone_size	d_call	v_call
ASSVAGVTEPF	TRBJ1-1	.	.	TRBV2
AIRGSTGEF	TRBJ1-2	.	TRBD1	TRBV10-3
SASLTENEQY	TRBJ2-7	.	.	TRBV20-1
ASSQGLAGHYTF	TRBJ2-7	.	.	TRBV7-3
SASPLAGGTYEQY	TRBJ2-7	few	TRBD2	TRBV20-1
ASSSASGAYNEQF	TRBJ2-1	many	TRBD2	TRBV13
ASRKGTGYEQY	TRBJ2-7	.	TRBD1	TRBV6-5
ASSLSRTGKTLD	TRBJ2-5	once	TRBD1	TRBV7-9
ASSLDLTGLVYGYT	TRBJ1-2	many	TRBD1	TRBV11-3
ASSLAHARPQAEY	TRBJ2-5	.	.	TRBV7-2
ASSLDLTVGGEKLF	TRBJ1-4	.	.	TRBV11-3
ASSVEDYPLVNN	TRBJ2-3	many	.	TRBV9
ASSHRLGTDTQY	TRBJ2-3	.	.	TRBV14
ASSWAGSEQY	TRBJ2-7	.	.	TRBV5-6
ATSGGARDSQY	TRBJ2-3	once	.	TRBV15
SARTDGTEAF	TRBJ1-1	.	.	TRBV20-1
ASGRGSSQTHQF	TRBJ2-5	.	.	TRBV2
ASRTPGREQINEKLF	TRBJ1-4	.	.	TRBV6-4
ASRLPGTSSNEQF	TRBJ2-1	.	TRBD2	TRBV5-1
ATSFTRGTGGPPESYT	TRBJ1-2	.	TRBD1	TRBV5-4
ASSLACSHHPQH	.	.	.	TRBV2
AISELAEQGKETQY	TRBJ2-3	.	TRBD1	TRBV10-3
ASRDGGRELQY	TRBJ2-3	.	.	TRBV7-3
SASRGGGGNQPQH	TRBJ1-5	many	TRBD1	TRBV20-1
ASGFAGGPAPQY	TRBJ2-3	once	.	TRBV9
ASSLDHPGNTEAF	TRBJ1-1	.	.	TRBV5-4
ASSFQRSGRVDEYT	TRBJ1-2	.	.	TRBV7-9
ASRFTSGYSNQPQH	TRBJ1-5	.	.	TRBV5-4
ASSLMGDSPYEQY	TRBJ2-7	.	TRBD1	TRBV7-8
ASSLAPAAATQF	TRBJ2-3	.	.	TRBV7-6
ASSSSGT	TRBJ2-2	.	TRBD2	TRBV7-3
ASSHWDRGADTQY	TRBJ2-3	.	TRBD1	TRBV14
ASSHPVMDEQYFY	TRBJ2-5	.	.	TRBV7-9
ASSPGTAINQPQH	TRBJ1-5	.	TRBD1	TRBV19
ASSVGGRTEAF	TRBJ1-1	many	.	TRBV9
ASSSSGLLSYEQY	TRBJ2-7	.	.	TRBV5-1
ASSSTSFYNAQF	.	.	.	TRBV2
ATSRAGDYGYT	TRBJ1-2	.	.	TRBV15
ASGAAGNIQY	TRBJ2-4	.	.	TRBV9
ASSTPSGTYNEQF	TRBJ2-1	.	TRBD2	TRBV7-9
ASSPASFWNEHD	TRBJ2-1	.	.	TRBV2
ASRGGWGDTQY	TRBJ2-3	.	TRBD2	TRBV10-1